This T cell receptor beta chain was identified during a study of cytomegalovirus exposure and HLA in healthy donors. General study points: Later on, a genetic analysis was performed. It linked a missense variant in DCLRE1C with V- and J-gene trimming of TCR beta.

About this clone: Its target is unknown.

PCR employed 60 Vbeta and 13 Jbeta primers. TCRdb keeps only in-frame clones here, not all; method: immunoSEQ multiplex PCR. The sample has some 200,000 clones, 75% to 85% seen once. Germline-derived CDR1 and CDR2 are SQVTM and ANQGSEA. The junction had 3 bases not matched to a gene; V was cut back by 4 bases and J by 1 base. The CDR3 has 14 residues. This clonotype originated in a woman aged 30 to 39 in good health and CMV-seronegative. This rearrangement joins TRBV29-1 to TRBJ2-3, with 9 nucleotides matching TRBD2. Sample: PBMCs. The DNA of the CDR3 is TGCAGCGTTGTGCGGGAGGGAGGCACAGATACGCAGTATTTT. It specifies CSVVREGGTDTQYF.